This is a list of T cell receptor beta chains from one sample in a study of cytomegalovirus exposure and HLA in healthy donors. TCRdb's copy holds only in-frame clones and misses some; the assay was immunoSEQ multiplex PCR. Among about 200,000 clones listed, over 75% were seen once. The specimen sequenced was PBMCs. These receptors came from a boy aged 2 to 10 in good health and CMV-seronegative. Each CDR3 is given with its conserved first and last residue. The D gene is left open where the match is weak. Clone size is given for some rows only: seen once, a few or many times, or a class if the clone is expanded.

size	D	V	length	J	DNA	CDR3
-	-	TRBV12-5	13	TRBJ1-5	TGTGCTAGTGGCCGGGAATGGAATCAGCCCCAGCATTTT	CASGREWNQPQHF
-	-	TRBV6-5	14	TRBJ2-7	TGTGCCAGCAGTACAAACAGGGTCTCCTACGAGCAGTACTTC	CASSTNRVSYEQYF
few	TRBD1	TRBV19	15	TRBJ1-2	TGTGCCAGTAGTACTCGCCCGGGACAGACGTATGGCTACACCTTC	CASSTRPGQTYGYTF
-	-	TRBV20-1	11	TRBJ2-3	TGCAGTGCAGGGGACACAGATACGCAGTATTTT	CSAGDTDTQYF
-	TRBD1	TRBV6-1	17	TRBJ2-7	TGTGCCAGCAGTGGGCCAGGCCTCGGACAGGGGTCCTACGAGCAGTACTTC	CASSGPGLGQGSYEQYF
-	-	TRBV6-5	16	TRBJ1-2	TGTGCCAGCAGTTACTCGAAGGGCAGGGGAAACTATGGCTACACCTTC	CASSYSKGRGNYGYTF
-	TRBD1	TRBV27	14	TRBJ1-1	TGTGCCAGCGGTGACAGGGGGCTTAACACTGAAGCTTTCTTT	CASGDRGLNTEAFF
-	-	TRBV7-5	17	TRBJ1-3	TGTGCCAGAAGCCCCATGTGGACAGGGCCCTCTGGAAACACCATATATTTT	CARSPMWTGPSGNTIYF
-	TRBD1	TRBV6-5	16	TRBJ1-2	TGTGCCAGCAGTTACGCTAGGGACAGCGCTGACTATGGCTACACCTTC	CASSYARDSADYGYTF
-	TRBD2	TRBV5-4	16	TRBJ2-3	TGTGCCAGCAGCTTGTACCGGGGGGGCGGCACAGATACGCAGTATTTT	CASSLYRGGGTDTQYF
-	-	TRBV21-1	21	TRBJ2-1	TGTGCCAGCAGCAAAGAGCCCAGGGGGACTAGCGGGGGGCCATTGGTCAATGAGCAGTTCTTC	CASSKEPRGTSGGPLVNEQFF
-	TRBD1	TRBV15	17	TRBJ1-5	TGTGCCACCAGCAGAGGGTACGGACAGGGGTACAATCAGCCCCAGCATTTT	CATSRGYGQGYNQPQHF
-	-	TRBV5-1	14	TRBJ1-1	TGCGCCAGCAGCTTGGGGGCACCGAACACTGAAGCTTTCTTT	CASSLGAPNTEAFF
-	TRBD1	TRBV7-9	15	TRBJ1-2	TGTGCCGGCAGCTTAGCGACAGGGACGTTGAATGGCTACACCTTC	CAGSLATGTLNGYTF
-	TRBD1	TRBV7-2	19	TRBJ1-5	TGTGCCAGCAGCCCGACGGGACAGGGCGGGGGATATAGCAATCAGCCCCAGCATTTT	CASSPTGQGGGYSNQPQHF
-	-	TRBV4-3	18	TRBJ2-5	TGCGCCAGCAGCCACCGGGTTGACCTTGGAGCCGGGGGTGAGACCCAGTACTTC	CASSHRVDLGAGGETQYF
few	TRBD1	TRBV7-3	14	TRBJ1-1	TGTGCCAGCAGCGCACAGGGGGCGGACACTGAAGCTTTCTTT	CASSAQGADTEAFF
-	TRBD1	TRBV27	15	TRBJ2-7	TGTGCCAGCAGGAGAACGGGACAGGGACTCTACGAGCAGTACTTC	CASRRTGQGLYEQYF
-	-	TRBV9	15	TRBJ2-1	TGTGCCAGCAGCGTAGGTGACAGGTCGGAGAATGAGCAGTTCTTC	CASSVGDRSENEQFF
-	-	TRBV10-3	13	TRBJ1-2	TGTGCCATCAGTGTACCAGGGCACTATGGCCACACCTTC	CAISVPGHYGHTF
-	TRBD2	TRBV27	15	TRBJ2-7	TGTGCCAGCAGCCCCGGGGGGGGGAACTCCTACGAGCAGTACTTC	CASSPGGGNSYEQYF
-	-	TRBV7-9	13	TRBJ1-1	TGTGCCAGCAGCCCGCTTGGCGGGGCAGCAGCTTTCTTT	CASSPLGGAAAFF
-	TRBD2	TRBV29-1	14	TRBJ2-5	TGCAGCGTGGGACTAGCGGGGGCCCGGGGGACCCAGTACTTC	CSVGLAGARGTQYF
-	TRBD2	TRBV4-2	15	TRBJ2-7	TGTGCCAGCAGCCAGACTAGCGGGGGGGCCTACGAGCAGTACTTC	CASSQTSGGAYEQYF
-	TRBD1	TRBV6-5	13	TRBJ1-1	TGTGCCAGCAGTGATCAGGGGGCAGGGGAAGCTTTCTTT	CASSDQGAGEAFF
-	-	TRBV9	15	TRBJ2-1	TGTGCCAGCAGCCCCTCCGGGAGCTCCTACAATGAGCAGTTCTTC	CASSPSGSSYNEQFF
once	-	TRBV9	14	TRBJ2-2	TGTGCCAGCAGCGTATTATCCCCCGGCGGGGAGCTGTTTTTT	CASSVLSPGGELFF
-	-	TRBV27	14	TRBJ2-5	TGTGCCAGCAGTTTATTAGCTAGCAAGGAGACCCAGTACTTC	CASSLLASKETQYF
once	-	TRBV10-2	13	TRBJ2-7	TGCGCCAGCAGTGGGGTACAGACCTACGAGCAGTACTTC	CASSGVQTYEQYF
-	-	TRBV19	14	TRBJ2-1	TGTGCCAGTAGTAGCCTGTGGGGAGACAATGAGCAGTTCTTC	CASSSLWGDNEQFF
-	TRBD1	TRBV11-2	17	TRBJ2-7	TGTGCCAGCAGCTTAGTGTTAGGGGGCCGACAGGACTACGAGCAGTACTTC	CASSLVLGGRQDYEQYF
-	-	TRBV6-5	12	TRBJ2-2	TGTGCCCACAAGGGGGAGACCGGGGAGCTGTTTTTT	CAHKGETGELFF
-	-	TRBV5-4	14	TRBJ1-6	TGTGCCAGCAGCTTATGGAGGGACAATTCACCCCTCCACTTT	CASSLWRDNSPLHF
-	TRBD1	TRBV18	13	TRBJ1-1	TGTGCCAGCTCACTGACAGGGGGAACTGAAGCTTTCTTT	CASSLTGGTEAFF
-	TRBD1	TRBV5-1	16	TRBJ2-3	TGCGCCAGCAGCTCGCAGATACTGACAGGGCCAGATACGCAGTATTTT	CASSSQILTGPDTQYF
-	TRBD2	TRBV7-2	15	TRBJ2-1	TGTGCCAGCAGCCCGGATTGGACTAGAAAGAATGAGCAGTTCTTC	CASSPDWTRKNEQFF
-	-	TRBV25-1	15	TRBJ2-1	TGTGCCAGCAGTGAGGTAGCGAGCTCCTACAATGAGCAGTTCTTC	CASSEVASSYNEQFF
-	TRBD1	TRBV6-4	13	TRBJ1-2	TGTGCCAGCAGCCCGACAGGGGGCGAAGGCTACACCTTC	CASSPTGGEGYTF
-	-	TRBV10-3	19	TRBJ2-7	TGTGCCATCAGTGATTTGGTCCTGGGTGGGCCGCCTTCTACGGAAGAGCAGTACTTC	CAISDLVLGGPPSTEEQYF
-	-	TRBV4-3	17	TRBJ1-6	TGCGCCAGCAGCCAATTCGTCAGGGGCGCGTATAATTCACCCCTCCACTTT	CASSQFVRGAYNSPLHF
-	-	TRBV5-4	13	TRBJ1-4	TGTGCCAGCAGCTTGTCCAGGGATGAAAAACTGTTTTTT	CASSLSRDEKLFF
-	-	TRBV27	13	TRBJ1-4	TGTGCCAGCAAAGTACAGGGACGCGAAAAACTGTTTTTT	CASKVQGREKLFF
-	TRBD2	TRBV4-2	16	TRBJ2-3	TGTGCCAGCAGCCAGCAGGAGCGGGGGGCCACAGATACGCAGTATTTT	CASSQQERGATDTQYF
-	-	TRBV6-5	14	TRBJ2-7	TGTGCCAGCAGTTACGGGGGGGGCCCCTACGAGCAGTACTTC	CASSYGGGPYEQYF
-	-	TRBV11-2	11	TRBJ2-1	TGTGCCAGCAGCTTATCGGATGAGCAGTTCTTC	CASSLSDEQFF